A selection of T cell receptor beta chains follows, all from one sample in a study of cytomegalovirus exposure and HLA in healthy donors. Profiled with immunoSEQ multiplex PCR; TCRdb holds only in-frame clones, not every one. Of 140,000 or so clones listed, approximately 78% are singletons. The sample taken for sequencing was PBMCs. The receptor set was obtained from a female donor in good health and CMV-seronegative. Each CDR3 is given with its conserved first and last residue. Each record gives: J gene, V gene, clone size, D gene, CDR3 protein, CDR3 DNA. A D gene is named only where the DNA matches it firmly. For some rows the clone size is stated as once, few or many, or as a class when expanded; others skip it.

J gene: TRBJ1-5; V gene: TRBV16; clone size: .; D gene: TRBD1; CDR3 protein: CASSPYRGQPQHF; CDR3 DNA: TGTGCCAGCAGCCCATACAGGGGTCAGCCCCAGCATTTT
J gene: TRBJ1-1; V gene: TRBV6-6; clone size: .; D gene: .; CDR3 protein: CAGRSGRTEAFF; CDR3 DNA: TGTGCCGGGCGGTCGGGGAGGACTGAAGCTTTCTTT
J gene: TRBJ1-5; V gene: TRBV7-6; clone size: .; D gene: .; CDR3 protein: CASSLNSLMPQHF; CDR3 DNA: TGTGCCAGCAGCTTAAACAGCTTGATGCCCCAGCATTTT
J gene: TRBJ1-5; V gene: TRBV19; clone size: .; D gene: .; CDR3 protein: CASSTIGGGRGNQPQHF; CDR3 DNA: TGTGCCAGTAGTACAATCGGAGGGGGGAGGGGCAATCAGCCCCAGCATTTT
J gene: TRBJ1-6; V gene: TRBV30; clone size: few; D gene: .; CDR3 protein: CAWSFGSYNSPLHF; CDR3 DNA: TGTGCCTGGAGTTTCGGCTCCTATAATTCACCCCTCCACTTT
J gene: TRBJ2-1; V gene: TRBV6-1; clone size: few; D gene: .; CDR3 protein: CASSEALSGSYNEQFF; CDR3 DNA: TGTGCCAGCAGTGAAGCGCTATCCGGGTCCTACAATGAGCAGTTCTTC
J gene: TRBJ2-7; V gene: TRBV2; clone size: .; D gene: .; CDR3 protein: CASRGRGGLTYEQYF; CDR3 DNA: TGTGCCAGCAGAGGGCGCGGGGGCCTTACCTACGAGCAGTACTTC
J gene: TRBJ2-3; V gene: TRBV5-1; clone size: .; D gene: .; CDR3 protein: CASFMSGTDTQYF; CDR3 DNA: TGCGCCAGCTTCATGAGCGGCACAGATACGCAGTATTTT
J gene: TRBJ2-3; V gene: TRBV19; clone size: .; D gene: TRBD2; CDR3 protein: CASSPGLADTDTQYF; CDR3 DNA: TGTGCCAGTAGTCCGGGACTAGCGGACACAGATACGCAGTATTTT
J gene: TRBJ1-3; V gene: TRBV9; clone size: .; D gene: .; CDR3 protein: CASTITDGLFSGNTIYF; CDR3 DNA: TGTGCCAGCACCATCACGGACGGACTATTCTCTGGAAACACCATATATTTT
J gene: TRBJ1-2; V gene: TRBV30; clone size: .; D gene: .; CDR3 protein: CAWSTRGGYGYTF; CDR3 DNA: TGTGCCTGGAGTACGCGAGGAGGCTATGGCTACACCTTC
J gene: TRBJ2-7; V gene: TRBV7-2; clone size: .; D gene: .; CDR3 protein: CASSGSGVSYEQYF; CDR3 DNA: TGTGCCAGCAGCGGTAGCGGAGTCTCCTACGAGCAGTACTTC
J gene: TRBJ2-5; V gene: TRBV5-1; clone size: .; D gene: TRBD2; CDR3 protein: CASSRGGSQETQYF; CDR3 DNA: TGCGCCAGCAGTCGGGGGGGCAGTCAAGAGACCCAGTACTTC